What follows are 30 T cell receptor beta chains derived from one specimen sequenced in a study of CXCR3-negative and CXCR3-positive naive CD8 T cells. TRB cDNA libraries were made by UMI-labeled 5' RACE. TCRdb reanalyzed the 5' RACE reads, giving one entry per CDR3 protein sequence and no DNA. The listing records tens of thousands of distinct CDR3 sequences. The sequencing input was naive CXCR3- CD8+ T cells from blood. Stated subset: CD45RO-CCR7+CD27+CD95- naive CD8+ T cells lacking CXCR3 (TNR3-). These receptors were taken from a human donor in good health. Some clones in this sample may be carry-over from other donors' samples.

The chain employs TRBV7-9 and TRBJ2-1; as DNA is missing, the TRBD2 call by TCRdb cannot be tested. Per the germline V gene, CDR1 is SEHNR and CDR2 is FQNEAQ (reference sequence). The CDR3 extends over 13 amino acids. CDR3 loop: CGSSRFGADEQFF.

The rearrangement joins TRBV19 to TRBJ1-5. The CDR3 length is 13 residues. Germline V CDR1 and CDR2: LNHDA, SQIVND (reference sequence). CDR3 sequence reads: CASSEGYGQPQHF.

The V call is TRBV20-1, the J call TRBJ2-1; with no DNA, the TCRdb D assignment of TRBD2 cannot be verified. The CDR3 contains 20 residues. Germline CDR1 and CDR2: DFQATT and SNEGSKA (reference sequence). The CDR3 sequence: CSAVPIVSSGRRSSYNEQFF.

The chain couples TRBV29-1 to TRBJ2-3; TCRdb's D call of TRBD2 is untestable without DNA. In germline, CDR1 is SQVTM, CDR2 ANQGSEA. The CDR3 is 16 amino acids. The chain's CDR3 is CSVDGLAGGRTDTQYF.

The chain recombines TRBV20-1 with TRBJ1-2; TCRdb indicates TRBD1, and absent DNA this call remains unverified. This CDR3 has 15 residues. The germline V gene has CDR1 DFQATT and CDR2 SNEGSKA (reference sequence). The CDR3 sequence: CSARDSRQGNYGYTF.

The chain links TRBV4-2 to TRBJ2-2; TCRdb's D call of TRBD2 is untestable without DNA. Germline-derived CDR1 and CDR2 are LGHNA and YNFKEQ. The CDR3 runs to 19 residues. CDR3 sequence: CASSQVIRREPSNTGELFF.

The chain joins TRBV7-8 to TRBJ2-3; no DNA is available, so the TRBD1 call from TCRdb remains unchecked. CDR1 SGHVS and CDR2 FQNEAQ come from the germline V gene. The CDR3 loop spans 17 amino acids. The CDR3 loop is CASSPRIAGLGTDTQYF. The full variable domain, completed using reference TRBV7-8 and TRBJ2-3, is GAGVSQSPRYKVAKRGQDVALRCDPISGHVSLFWYQQALGQGPEFLTYFQNEAQLDKSGLPSDRFFAERPEGSVSTLKIQRTQQEDSAVYLCASSPRIAGLGTDTQYFGPGTRLTVL.

The rearrangement links TRBV5-6 to TRBJ2-2; TCRdb lists TRBD2, though no DNA is available to test this call. CDR3 length equals 19 residues. CDR1 and CDR2 (germline): SGHDT, YYEEEE. CDR3: CASSLSSSGGPKGAGELSF.

The chain joins TRBV2 to TRBJ2-4; TCRdb reports TRBD2, a call that lacks DNA to check it against. The CDR3 contains 13 residues. Germline CDR1 is SNHLY and CDR2 is FYNNEI. The CDR3 sequence is CASLGGERNIQYF.

V and J are TRBV6-5 and TRBJ2-1; TCRdb lists TRBD2, though no DNA is available to test this call. Germline assignment: CDR1 MNHEY and CDR2 SVGAGI. This CDR3 is built from 13 residues. This CDR3 reads CASSYGASGEQFF.

The chain recombines TRBV29-1 with TRBJ1-2; the TRBD1 assignment by TCRdb is unverifiable without DNA. This CDR3 is built from 12 residues. Germline V lookup: CDR1 SQVTM, CDR2 ANQGSEA. CDR3 sequence reads: CSVLGGFYGYTF.

The chain is built from TRBV12-3 or TRBV12-4 and TRBJ2-7; lacking DNA, the TRBD2 call made by TCRdb goes unchecked. The length of the CDR3 is 14 residues. CDR3: CASSLGQAPYEQYF.

The chain couples TRBV25-1 to TRBJ1-5. In germline, CDR1 is MGHDK, CDR2 SYGVNS. The CDR3 contains 14 residues. CDR3 amino acids: CASSDSGLNQPQHF.

The chain's CDR3 is CASSLDGSGNTIYF. This chain links TRBV7-9 with TRBJ1-3. Germline CDR1 and CDR2: SEHNR and FQNEAQ (reference sequence). The CDR3 has 14 residues.

The chain is built from TRBV10-2 and TRBJ2-1; TCRdb's D call, TRBD1, is unchecked because there is no DNA. Per germline, CDR1 WSHSY and CDR2 SAAADI. This CDR3 has 13 amino acids. The CDR3 sequence: CATPGTGDNEQFF.

The chain couples TRBV29-1 to TRBJ2-3; the D call from TCRdb, TRBD1, cannot be confirmed without DNA. The V gene's germline CDR1 is SQVTM and CDR2 ANQGSEA. The CDR3 is made up of 12 amino acids. The CDR3 loop is CSVDTGSDTQYF.

This chain uses TRBV29-1 with TRBJ2-1. The CDR3 has 11 amino acids. Germline CDR1 SQVTM, CDR2 ANQGSEA. CDR3 sequence reads: CSVEDDNEQFF.

The J gene is TRBJ1-4, the V gene TRBV29-1. The CDR3 sequence is 12 residues long. CDR1 and CDR2 (germline): SQVTM, ANQGSEA. The CDR3 spells CSVGVTNEKLFF. Full variable domain (rest looked up from reference TRBV29-1 and TRBJ1-4): SAVISQKPSRDICQRGTSLTIQCQVDSQVTMMFWYRQQPGQSLTLIATANQGSEATYESGFVIDKFPISRPNLTFSTLTVSNMSPEDSSIYLCSVGVTNEKLFFGSGTQLSVL.

The chain is built from TRBV6-5 and TRBJ2-7; the TCRdb D gene call, TRBD2, has no DNA to confirm it. The CDR3 has 14 residues. Germline V CDR1 and CDR2: MNHEY, SVGAGI. Here the CDR3 reads CASTYGLAGYEQYF.

This chain connects TRBV7-9 to TRBJ2-7; the D call of TRBD1 rests on TCRdb alone, since no DNA is present to check it. This CDR3 has 14 residues. Germline loops: CDR1 SEHNR, CDR2 FQNEAQ (reference sequence). The CDR3 protein is CASSPGGLTYEQYF.

The chain employs TRBV29-1 and TRBJ2-1; TCRdb reports TRBD1, a call that lacks DNA to check it against. This CDR3 region has 12 residues. Germline lookup yields CDR1 SQVTM and CDR2 ANQGSEA. This CDR3 reads CSVRPREWEQFF.

The rearrangement joins TRBV5-6 to TRBJ2-4. This CDR3 is 15 amino acids long. Germline V gene lookup returns CDR1 SGHDT and CDR2 YYEEEE. CDR3 sequence: CASSAAVGSGNIQYF.

The rearrangement uses TRBV5-6 and TRBJ1-2; the D gene TCRdb calls, TRBD1, cannot be checked with no DNA. Germline CDR1 SGHDT, CDR2 YYEEEE. The CDR3 sequence is 14 residues long. The CDR3 loop reads CASSPGGTPEGYTF.

The V and J genes are TRBV7-2 and TRBJ2-7; without DNA, the TCRdb call of TRBD2 cannot be checked. The CDR3 is made up of 15 amino acids. The germline CDR1 and CDR2 sequences are SGHTA and FQGNSA. This chain's CDR3 is CASSSYLGLDYEQYF.

The chain couples TRBV7-9 to TRBJ2-1. Germline-derived CDR1 and CDR2 are SEHNR and FQNEAQ (reference sequence). This CDR3 region has 11 residues. CDR3 amino acids: CASSLDLGQLF.

The chain links TRBV30 to TRBJ1-4; lacking DNA, the TRBD1 call made by TCRdb goes unchecked. Germline V gene data show CDR1 as GTSNPN and CDR2 as SVGIG (reference sequence). The CDR3 is made up of 14 amino acids. CDR3 residues: CAWSDGQGNEKLFF.

V usage is TRBV7-2 and J usage is TRBJ2-7. The length of the CDR3 is 13 residues. The germline V gene has CDR1 SGHTA and CDR2 FQGNSA. The CDR3 protein is CASSTAAGYEQYF.

The chain links TRBV5-6 to TRBJ2-1; TCRdb lists TRBD2, though no DNA is available to test this call. The CDR3 totals 15 residues. Germline CDR1 reads SGHDT; CDR2 reads YYEEEE. This CDR3 reads CASSLGAGPYNEQFF.

The V gene is TRBV11-3, the J gene TRBJ1-1. Germline assignment: CDR1 SGHNT and CDR2 YENEEA. This CDR3 contains 13 residues. CDR3 region: CASSWTEGTEAFF.

This rearrangement joins TRBV7-8 to TRBJ1-1; TCRdb's D call of TRBD1 is untestable without DNA. Germline V gene data show CDR1 as SGHVS and CDR2 as FQNEAQ. This CDR3 is 15 amino acids long. The CDR3 sequence is CASHETSGRDTEAFF.